This TCR beta chain is from a study of blood T cells in healthy people across ages. The ends were cut back, 6 bases at V and 1 base at J, with 12 bases in the middle. Germline-derived CDR1 and CDR2 are MNHEY and SVGAGI. The CDR3 spans 14 residues. The use of a sample-barcoded 5' primer and a J-beta primer mix characterized a second PCR of about 6 to 11 cycles. TCRdb re-derived calls from the 5' RACE reads in MiXCR, one entry per CDR3 protein. This table has fewer than 800,000 distinct CDR3 sequences, over 45% appearing once. V and J are TRBV6-5 and TRBJ2-5; D uncertain. Sequenced material: blood. This TCR came from a woman in her fifties or sixties in good health. The CDR3 DNA follows: TGTGCCAGCAGATCCCTAGGTGGCCAAGAGACCCAGTACTTC. Translating gives CASRSLGGQETQYF.